This T cell receptor (beta chain) was recovered during a study of T cell changes during pregnancy in multiple sclerosis. Germline V gene sequence: CDR1 SGDLS, CDR2 YYNGEE. Trimming took 0 bases from V and 6 from J, leaving 6 bases between them. This CDR3 is 12 amino acids long. Clones were sequenced by immunoSEQ multiplex PCR, and TCRdb holds only the in-frame ones, with some missing. The sample shows approximately 60,000 clones, just under 95% of them seen only once. This sample comprised CD4+ T cells from peripheral blood mononuclear cells, obtained before pregnancy. V and J are TRBV9 and TRBJ1-1; D unresolved. The TCR was taken from a female donor with multiple sclerosis, enrolled in a pregnancy study. CDR3 bases: TGTGCCAGCAGCGTAGACGGGGCTGAAGCTTTCTTT. Its translation: CASSVDGAEAFF.